This T cell receptor (beta chain) was identified during a study of T cells in Graves' hyperthyroidism and ophthalmopathy. As for the study in general: Blood from the periphery was taken at initial diagnosis, before any treatment.

CDR3 length equals 18 residues. The V gene lost 2 bases and the J gene lost 6 bases, with 24 bases spanning the gap. Germline-derived CDR1 and CDR2 are SGHRS and YFSETQ. Aged 18 to 65, the patients had hyperthyroidism that was newly diagnosed and had lasted under 2 months. Lactation, pregnancy, other autoimmune disease or uncontrolled infection led to exclusion of patients. Clinical symptoms, serum thyroxine and TRAb, thyroid ultrasound and orbital computed tomography were used for the diagnoses. This clonotype occurred many times. Amplification yielded TCR beta CDR3 regions, with RNA transcripts as the source. During a first-round RT-PCR of the TCR CDR3, the HTBI primer set was used. TCRdb analysed the multiplex PCR reads with MiXCR anew, one entry per CDR3 protein. The top ten clones hold 4.5% to 6% of a sample with some 600,000 distinct CDR3 sequences, roughly 14% of them seen once.

Specimen: blood. This clonotype was sampled from a woman between 25 and 40 years old with Graves' hyperthyroidism that later progressed to Graves' ophthalmopathy. The chain recombines TRBV5-1 with TRBJ2-1, with a weak D call TRBD2 (6 bases). The CDR3 DNA reads TGCGCCAGCAGCTTCGGTAGCGGCCCGACCATGGGGCTCAATGAGCAGTTCTTC. Translation: CASSFGSGPTMGLNEQFF.